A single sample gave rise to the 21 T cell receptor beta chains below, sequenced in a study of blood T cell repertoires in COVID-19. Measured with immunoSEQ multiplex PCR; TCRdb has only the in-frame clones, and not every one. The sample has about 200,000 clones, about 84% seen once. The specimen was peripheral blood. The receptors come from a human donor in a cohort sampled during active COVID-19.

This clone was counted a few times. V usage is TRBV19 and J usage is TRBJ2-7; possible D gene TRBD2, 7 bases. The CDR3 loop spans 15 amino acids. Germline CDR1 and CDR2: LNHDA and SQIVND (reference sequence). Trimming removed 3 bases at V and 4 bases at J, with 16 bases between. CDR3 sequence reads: CASSISGGYIYEQYF. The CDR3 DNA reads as TGTGCCAGTAGTATTTCGGGGGGCTATATTTACGAGCAGTACTTC.

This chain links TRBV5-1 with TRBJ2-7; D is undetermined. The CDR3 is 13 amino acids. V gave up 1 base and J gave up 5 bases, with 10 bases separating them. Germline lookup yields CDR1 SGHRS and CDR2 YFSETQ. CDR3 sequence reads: CASSLSGTHEQYF. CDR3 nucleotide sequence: TGCGCCAGCAGCTTGTCAGGTACCCACGAGCAGTACTTC.

The CDR3 DNA reads TGTGCCAGCAGCCAGGACAGGGGGCACCAAGATACGCAGTATTTT. The encoded protein is CASSQDRGHQDTQYF. The chain is built from TRBV28 and TRBJ2-3; 11 nucleotides line up with TRBD1. V shed 6 bases and J 5 bases; nucleotides not matched to a gene: 7. The CDR3 sequence is 15 residues long. Germline V gene data show CDR1 as MDHEN and CDR2 as SYDVKM.

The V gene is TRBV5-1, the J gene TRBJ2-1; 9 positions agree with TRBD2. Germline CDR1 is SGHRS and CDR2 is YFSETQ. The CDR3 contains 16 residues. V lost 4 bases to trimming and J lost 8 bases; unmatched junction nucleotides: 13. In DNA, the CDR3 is TGCGCCAGCAGCCCCGCCCCGGGACTAGCCGGGGATGAGCAGTTCTTC. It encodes CASSPAPGLAGDEQFF.

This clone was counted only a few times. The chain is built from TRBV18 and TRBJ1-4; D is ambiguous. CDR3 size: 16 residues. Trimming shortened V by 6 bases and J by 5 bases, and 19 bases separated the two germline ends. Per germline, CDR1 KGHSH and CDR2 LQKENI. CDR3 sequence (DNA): TGTGCCAGCTCCCTCTCGCGGGCAGCCCCAAATGAAAAACTGTTTTTT. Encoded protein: CASSLSRAAPNEKLFF. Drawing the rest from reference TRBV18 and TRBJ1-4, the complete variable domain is NAGVMQNPRHLVRRRGQEARLRCSPMKGHSHVYWYRQLPEEGLKFMVYLQKENIIDESGMPKERFSAEFPKEGPSILRIQQVVRGDSAAYFCASSLSRAAPNEKLFFGSGTQLSVL.

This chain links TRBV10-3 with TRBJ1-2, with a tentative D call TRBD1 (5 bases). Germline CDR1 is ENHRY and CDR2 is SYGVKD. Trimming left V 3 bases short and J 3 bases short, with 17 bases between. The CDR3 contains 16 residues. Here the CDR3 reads CAISDSVAGKYYGYTF. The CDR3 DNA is TGTGCCATCAGTGATTCGGTCGCAGGGAAGTACTATGGCTACACCTTC.

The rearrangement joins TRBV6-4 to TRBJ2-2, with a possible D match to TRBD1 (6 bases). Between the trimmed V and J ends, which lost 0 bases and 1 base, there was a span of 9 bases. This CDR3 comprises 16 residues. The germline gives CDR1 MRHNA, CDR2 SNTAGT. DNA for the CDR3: TGTGCCAGCAGTGACTCCCCGGGACAGAACACCGGGGAGCTGTTTTTT. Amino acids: CASSDSPGQNTGELFF.

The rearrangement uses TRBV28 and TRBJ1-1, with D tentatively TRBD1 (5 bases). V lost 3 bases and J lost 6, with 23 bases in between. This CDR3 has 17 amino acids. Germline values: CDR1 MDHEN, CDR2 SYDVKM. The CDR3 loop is CASSFVQGLKREAEAFF. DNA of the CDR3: TGTGCCAGCAGTTTTGTGCAGGGCCTAAAGAGAGAAGCTGAAGCTTTCTTT.

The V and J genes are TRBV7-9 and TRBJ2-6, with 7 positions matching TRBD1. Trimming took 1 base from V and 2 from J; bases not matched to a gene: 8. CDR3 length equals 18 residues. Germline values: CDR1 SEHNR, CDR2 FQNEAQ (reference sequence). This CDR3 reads CASSLGDSQGAGANVLTF. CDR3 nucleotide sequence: TGTGCCAGCAGCTTAGGTGACTCCCAGGGGGCTGGGGCCAACGTCCTGACTTTC.

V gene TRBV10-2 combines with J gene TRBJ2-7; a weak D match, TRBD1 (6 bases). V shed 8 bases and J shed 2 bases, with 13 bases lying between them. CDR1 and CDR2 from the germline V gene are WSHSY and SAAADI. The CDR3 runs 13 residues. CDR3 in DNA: TGCGCCAGCCGAGGGGGTGCGGCCTACGAGCAGTACTTC. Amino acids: CASRGGAAYEQYF.

CDR3 in DNA: TGTGCCAGTACGGACAGGGTGAGCAATCAGCCCCAGCATTTT. It codes for CASTDRVSNQPQHF. The chain carries TRBV19 and TRBJ1-5; 8 positions agree with TRBD1. J was trimmed by 1 base and V by 7 bases; bases with no gene match: 3. This CDR3 contains 14 residues. Looked up from germline, CDR1 is LNHDA and CDR2 is SQIVND (reference sequence).

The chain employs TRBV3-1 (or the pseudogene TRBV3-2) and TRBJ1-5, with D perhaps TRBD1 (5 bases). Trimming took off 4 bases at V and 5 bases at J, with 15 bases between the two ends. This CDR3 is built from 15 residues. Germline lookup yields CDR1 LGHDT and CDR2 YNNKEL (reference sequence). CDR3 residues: CASSPGGGYYQPQHF. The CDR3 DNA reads TGTGCCAGCAGCCCCGGGGGGGGGTATTATCAGCCCCAGCATTTT.

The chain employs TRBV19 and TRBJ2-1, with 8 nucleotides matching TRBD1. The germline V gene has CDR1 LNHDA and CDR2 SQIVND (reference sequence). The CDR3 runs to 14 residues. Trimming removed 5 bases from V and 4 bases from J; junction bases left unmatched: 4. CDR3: CASSSTGVYNEQFF. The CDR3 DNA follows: TGTGCCAGTAGTTCGACAGGGGTGTACAATGAGCAGTTCTTC.

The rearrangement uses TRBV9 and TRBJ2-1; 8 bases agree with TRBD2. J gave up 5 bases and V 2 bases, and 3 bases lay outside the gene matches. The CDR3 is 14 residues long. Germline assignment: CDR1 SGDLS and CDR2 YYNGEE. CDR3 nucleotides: TGTGCCAGCAGCGTTAGCGGGACTAACAATGAGCAGTTCTTC. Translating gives CASSVSGTNNEQFF. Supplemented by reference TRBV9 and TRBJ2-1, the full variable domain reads DSGVTQTPKHLITATGQRVTLRCSPRSGDLSVYWYQQSLDQGLQFLIQYYNGEERAKGNILERFSAQQFPDLHSELNLSSLELGDSALYFCASSVSGTNNEQFFGPGTRLTVL.

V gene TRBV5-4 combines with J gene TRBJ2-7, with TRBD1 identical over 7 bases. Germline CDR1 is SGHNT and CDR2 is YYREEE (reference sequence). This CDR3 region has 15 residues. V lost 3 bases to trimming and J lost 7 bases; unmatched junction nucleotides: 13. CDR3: CASSSQTGPLKEQYF. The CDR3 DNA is TGTGCCAGCAGCTCGCAGACAGGGCCCCTTAAGGAGCAGTACTTC.

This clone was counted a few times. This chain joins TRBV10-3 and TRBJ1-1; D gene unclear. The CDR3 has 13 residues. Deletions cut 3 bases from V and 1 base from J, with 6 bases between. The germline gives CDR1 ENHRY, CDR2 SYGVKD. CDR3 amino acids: CAISDLRNTEAFF. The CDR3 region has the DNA TGTGCCATCAGTGATTTGAGGAACACTGAAGCTTTCTTT.

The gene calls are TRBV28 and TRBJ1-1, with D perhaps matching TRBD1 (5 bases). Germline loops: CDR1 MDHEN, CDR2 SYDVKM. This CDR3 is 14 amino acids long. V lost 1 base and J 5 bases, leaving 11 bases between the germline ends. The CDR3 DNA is TGTGCCAGCAGTTTATCCGGGGGATTTACTGAAGCTTTCTTT. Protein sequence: CASSLSGGFTEAFF.

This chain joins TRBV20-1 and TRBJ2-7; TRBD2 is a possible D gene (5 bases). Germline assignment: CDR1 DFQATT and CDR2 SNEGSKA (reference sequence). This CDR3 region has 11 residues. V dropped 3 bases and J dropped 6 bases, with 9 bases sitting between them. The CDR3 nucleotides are TGCAGTGCTAGGGAGGTGGGCGAGCAGTACTTC. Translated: CSAREVGEQYF.

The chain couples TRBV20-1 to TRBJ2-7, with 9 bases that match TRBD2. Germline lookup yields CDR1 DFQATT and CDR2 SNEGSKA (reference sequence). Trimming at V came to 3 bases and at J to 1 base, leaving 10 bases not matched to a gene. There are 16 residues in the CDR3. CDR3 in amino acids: CSASRLAGLFSYEQYF. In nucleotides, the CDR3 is TGCAGTGCTAGTCGGCTAGCGGGACTTTTTTCCTACGAGCAGTACTTC.

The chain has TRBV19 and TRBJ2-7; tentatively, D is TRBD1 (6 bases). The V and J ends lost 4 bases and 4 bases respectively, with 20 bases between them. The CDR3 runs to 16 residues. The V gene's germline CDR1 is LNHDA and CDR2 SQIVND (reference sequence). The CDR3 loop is CASSSPKTGKGYEQYF. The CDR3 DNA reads TGTGCCAGTAGTAGCCCTAAGACAGGAAAAGGGTACGAGCAGTACTTC. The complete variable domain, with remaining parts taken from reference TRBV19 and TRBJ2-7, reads DGGITQSPKYLFRKEGQNVTLSCEQNLNHDAMYWYRQDPGQGLRLIYYSQIVNDFQKGDIAEGYSVSREKKESFPLTVTSAQKNPTAFYLCASSSPKTGKGYEQYFGPGTRLTVT.

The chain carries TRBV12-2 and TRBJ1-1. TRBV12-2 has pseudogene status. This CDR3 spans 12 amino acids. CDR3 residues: CASRYRGNRAFF. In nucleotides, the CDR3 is TGTGCAAGTCGCTACCGGGGGAACAGAGCTTTCTTT.